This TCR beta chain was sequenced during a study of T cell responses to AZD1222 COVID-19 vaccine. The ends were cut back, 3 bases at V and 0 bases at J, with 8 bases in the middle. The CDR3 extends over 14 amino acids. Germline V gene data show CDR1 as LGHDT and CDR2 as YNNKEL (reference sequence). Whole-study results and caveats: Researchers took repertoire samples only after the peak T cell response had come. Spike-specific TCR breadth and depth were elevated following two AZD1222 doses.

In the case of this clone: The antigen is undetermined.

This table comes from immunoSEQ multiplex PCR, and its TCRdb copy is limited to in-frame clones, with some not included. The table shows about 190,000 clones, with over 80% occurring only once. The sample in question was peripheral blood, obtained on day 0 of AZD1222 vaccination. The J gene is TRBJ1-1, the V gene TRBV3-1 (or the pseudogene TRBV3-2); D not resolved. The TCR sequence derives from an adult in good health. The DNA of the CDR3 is TGTGCCAGCAGCCAGGTAGGGATGAACACTGAAGCTTTCTTT. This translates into CASSQVGMNTEAFF.